Each of the 30 T cell receptor beta chains below was sequenced from the same sample in a study of radiotherapy plus CTLA-4 blockade in lung cancer. This table comes from immunoSEQ multiplex PCR, and its TCRdb copy is limited to in-frame clones, with some not included. The sample has roughly 90,000 clones; about 91% are singletons. The sample in question was peripheral blood, obtained from a patient treated with radiotherapy plus ipilimumab. All receptors come from a human donor with non-small cell lung cancer that progressed on radiotherapy plus ipilimumab.

The chain is built from TRBV30 and TRBJ2-1; D possibly matches TRBD1 or TRBD2 (5 bases each). Germline CDR1 is GTSNPN and CDR2 is SVGIG (reference sequence). The CDR3 is 13 amino acids. V lost 5 bases, J lost 4 bases, and 12 bases lay in between. CDR3 coding DNA: TGTGCCTGGGATCGGGGCTCGTACAATGAGCAGTTCTTC. Its protein product is CAWDRGSYNEQFF.

This clone was observed a few times. The rearrangement links TRBV5-5 to TRBJ1-2; D gene ambiguous. V lost 0 bases, J lost 8 bases, and 8 bases lay in between. Germline V gene data show CDR1 as SGHKS and CDR2 as YYEKEE (reference sequence). This CDR3 has 12 residues. CDR3 protein: CASSLDERGYTF. The CDR3 coding sequence is TGTGCCAGCAGCTTGGATGAGAGGGGCTACACCTTC.

This sequence joins TRBV7-9 and TRBJ2-3; 7 bases fit TRBD2. V lost 4 bases and J lost 0; bases outside the gene matches: 4. The CDR3 consists of 15 residues. CDR1 is SEHNR and CDR2 is FQNEAQ in the germline V gene (reference sequence). The CDR3 sequence: CASSSRGSSTDTQYF. CDR3 nucleotides: TGTGCCAGCAGCTCGCGCGGGAGCAGCACAGATACGCAGTATTTT.

The chain joins TRBV4-1 to TRBJ2-3; 13 positions agree with TRBD2. The V and J ends lost 3 bases and 6 bases, in that order; junction bases with no gene match: 6. CDR1 and CDR2 from the germline V gene are MGHRA and YSYEKL. The CDR3 runs 16 residues. The CDR3 loop reads CASSQATSGRMDTQYF. CDR3 DNA sequence: TGCGCCAGCAGCCAGGCGACTAGCGGGAGGATGGATACGCAGTATTTT.

The rearrangement joins TRBV10-3 to TRBJ2-3; 12 bases agree with TRBD2. The trim removed 8 bases at V and 5 bases at J, leaving 8 bases unmatched. This CDR3 is 15 amino acids long. Germline V gives CDR1 ENHRY, CDR2 SYGVKD. CDR3 DNA: TGTGCCATCGGGGTCCCGGGACTAGCGGGAGATACGCAGTATTTT. Protein: CAIGVPGLAGDTQYF.

The chain joins TRBV6-1 to TRBJ2-7, with TRBD1 identical over 7 bases. The CDR3 runs to 12 residues. V gave up 3 bases and J gave up 7 bases; unmatched junction bases: 3. Germline CDR1 MNHNS, CDR2 SASEGT. The CDR3 spells CASSESRGEQYF. Here the CDR3 DNA reads TGTGCCAGCAGTGAGTCCAGGGGGGAGCAGTACTTC.

This sequence joins TRBV19 and TRBJ2-3; D remains ambiguous. CDR1 LNHDA and CDR2 SQIVND come from the germline V gene (reference sequence). Trimming pared 2 bases from V and 4 bases from J, leaving 7 bases between. There are 13 residues in the CDR3. The CDR3 protein is CASSIREPDTQYF. The CDR3 nucleotides read TGTGCCAGTAGTATAAGAGAGCCAGATACGCAGTATTTT.

The chain combines TRBV18 with TRBJ2-5, with 8 bases fitting TRBD2. Germline CDR1 KGHSH, CDR2 LQKENI. V trimming: 3 bases; J trimming: 7 bases; junction bases outside the gene matches: 4. The CDR3 totals 13 residues. CDR3 region: CASSPGTRVTQYF. The DNA of the CDR3 is TGTGCCAGCTCACCCGGGACTAGGGTGACCCAGTACTTC.

This clone was seen just once. Other DNA sequences within the sample encode an identical CDR3. V is TRBV7-9 and J is TRBJ2-3, with D unclear. The V gene lost 6 bases and the J gene lost 2 bases, with 6 bases spanning the gap. The CDR3 sequence is 12 residues long. Germline V CDR1 and CDR2: SEHNR, FQNEAQ (reference sequence). In DNA, the CDR3 is TGTGCCAGCAGTCTTCTCACAGATACGCAGTATTTT. This gives the protein CASSLLTDTQYF. The entire variable domain, with the rest obtained from reference TRBV7-9 and TRBJ2-3, is as follows: DTGVSQNPRHKITKRGQNVTFRCDPISEHNRLYWYRQTLGQGPEFLTYFQNEAQLEKSRLLSDRFSAERPKGSFSTLEIQRTEQGDSAMYLCASSLLTDTQYFGPGTRLTVL.

This chain joins TRBV15 and TRBJ1-2; TRBD1 is a possible D gene (5 bases). The germline V gene encodes CDR1 LNHNV and CDR2 YYDKDF (reference sequence). Trimming took off 0 bases at V and 8 bases at J, with 13 bases between the two ends. This CDR3 is built from 14 residues. This chain's CDR3 is CATSRDRTLGGYTF. Here the CDR3 DNA reads TGTGCCACCAGCAGAGATCGGACACTTGGGGGCTACACCTTC.

The chain couples TRBV5-4 to TRBJ2-1; D is uncertain. V was shortened by 0 bases and J by 0 bases, with 7 bases between the two germline ends. This CDR3 is built from 15 residues. Germline V gene sequence: CDR1 SGHNT, CDR2 YYREEE (reference sequence). CDR3 amino acids: CASSLVMSSYNEQFF. CDR3 DNA: TGTGCCAGCAGCTTGGTAATGAGCTCCTACAATGAGCAGTTCTTC. Full variable domain (missing parts from reference TRBV5-4 and TRBJ2-1): ETGVTQSPTHLIKTRGQQVTLRCSSQSGHNTVSWYQQALGQGPQFIFQYYREEENGRGNFPPRFSGLQFPNYSSELNVNALELDDSALYLCASSLVMSSYNEQFFGPGTRLTVL.

DNA for the CDR3: TGTGCCAGCAGCCGGGACAGGGGGCCCTACGAGCAGTACTTC. This codes for CASSRDRGPYEQYF. The chain recombines TRBV7-3 with TRBJ2-7, with 12 positions matching TRBD1. The length of the CDR3 is 14 residues. V dropped 5 bases and J dropped 2; count of bases not matched to a gene: 1. The germline V gene encodes CDR1 SGHTA and CDR2 FQGTGA.

The chain carries TRBV14 and TRBJ2-3, with 8 bases that match TRBD1. CDR1 SGHDN and CDR2 FVKESK come from the germline V gene. This CDR3 contains 15 residues. The V and J ends lost 3 bases and 0 bases, in that order; junction bases with no gene match: 2. CDR3 region: CASSQGQASTDTQYF. DNA of the CDR3: TGTGCCAGCAGCCAGGGACAGGCTAGCACAGATACGCAGTATTTT.

The rearrangement joins TRBV29-1 to TRBJ2-3; 8 positions agree with TRBD1. The CDR3 loop spans 14 amino acids. Germline V gene lookup returns CDR1 SQVTM and CDR2 ANQGSEA. V lost 4 bases and J lost 0; bases outside the gene matches: 3. CDR3 sequence (DNA): TGCAGCGTTGGAGGACAGGGAAGCACAGATACGCAGTATTTT. Its protein product is CSVGGQGSTDTQYF.

The chain employs TRBV19 and TRBJ2-5; tentatively, D is TRBD2 (6 bases). Germline CDR1 and CDR2: LNHDA and SQIVND (reference sequence). There are 16 residues in the CDR3. Trimming took off 6 bases at V and 5 bases at J, with 22 bases between the two ends. The CDR3 loop is CASSPGGPMGRETQYF. The CDR3 DNA follows: TGTGCCAGTAGCCCCGGGGGACCCATGGGGCGGGAGACCCAGTACTTC.

This rearrangement joins TRBV6-5 to TRBJ1-6, with a possible D match to TRBD1 (5 bases). Germline-derived CDR1 and CDR2 are MNHEY and SVGAGI. Trimming took 7 bases from V and 2 from J, leaving 9 bases between them. The CDR3 has 14 amino acids. CDR3 in amino acids: CASKGGAYNSPLHF. The CDR3 region has the DNA TGTGCCAGCAAGGGAGGGGCCTATAATTCACCCCTCCACTTT.

This clone was recorded a few times. The V gene is TRBV6-5, the J gene TRBJ1-4; no clear D. V was cut by 10 bases and J by 8 bases, with 14 bases left in between. The CDR3 contains 12 residues. CDR1 and CDR2 (germline): MNHEY, SVGAGI. This CDR3 reads CANRKVGEKLFF. The CDR3 nucleotides read TGTGCCAACCGGAAGGTTGGGGAAAAACTGTTTTTT.

The V and J genes are TRBV6-5 and TRBJ2-3; D perhaps matches TRBD2 (7 bases). V was clipped by 7 bases and J by 7 bases, with 21 bases between them. The CDR3 covers 15 residues. Germline loops: CDR1 MNHEY, CDR2 SVGAGI. The CDR3 sequence is CASTKSGEGGNTQYF. The CDR3 DNA follows: TGTGCCAGCACTAAGTCAGGGGAGGGAGGGAATACGCAGTATTTT.

V usage is TRBV5-1 and J usage is TRBJ1-1; D is perhaps TRBD1 (5 bases). Trimming stripped 4 bases from V and 8 bases from J, with 18 bases between. CDR1 is SGHRS, CDR2 YFSETQ, per germline. The CDR3 has 14 amino acids. The CDR3 spells CASSEGTLGAEAFF. The CDR3 DNA is TGCGCCAGCAGCGAGGGGACCCTTGGAGCCGAAGCTTTCTTT.

The chain links TRBV27 to TRBJ2-1; D unclear. Trimming took 9 bases from V and 10 from J, leaving 22 bases between them. The germline gives CDR1 MNHEY, CDR2 SMNVEV (reference sequence). The CDR3 loop spans 14 amino acids. This CDR3 is CASAGRLINWEQFF. CDR3 DNA sequence: TGTGCCAGTGCCGGGCGCCTTATAAATTGGGAGCAGTTCTTC.

This rearrangement joins TRBV9 to TRBJ2-1; TRBD2 agrees at 8 bases. This CDR3 comprises 15 residues. Trimming removed 5 bases from V and 6 bases from J; junction bases left unmatched: 10. The germline gives CDR1 SGDLS, CDR2 YYNGEE. The CDR3 spells CASSDTSGRSNEQFF. For the CDR3, the DNA is TGTGCCAGCAGTGATACTAGCGGACGGAGCAATGAGCAGTTCTTC.

V usage is TRBV11-2 and J usage is TRBJ2-1, with a tentative D call TRBD1 (7 bases). Per germline, CDR1 SGHAT and CDR2 FQNNGV. With 3 bases removed from V and 4 bases from J, the gap between germline ends came to 13 bases. The CDR3 totals 15 residues. The CDR3 nucleotides are TGTGCCAGCAGCTTTGTGACAGGGAGGTACAATGAGCAGTTCTTC. It yields the protein CASSFVTGRYNEQFF.

V and J are TRBV6-5 and TRBJ2-3; 11 nucleotides agree with TRBD2. The ends lost 6 bases at V and 4 bases at J; junction bases unmatched: 3. Germline CDR1 MNHEY, CDR2 SVGAGI. This CDR3 is 14 amino acids long. The CDR3 spells CASSGLAGSDTQYF. CDR3 nucleotide sequence: TGTGCCAGCAGCGGACTAGCGGGCTCAGATACGCAGTATTTT.

The chain links TRBV7-3 to TRBJ2-2; D uncertain. V gave up 4 bases and J gave up 6 bases, with 6 bases separating them. Germline loops: CDR1 SGHTA, CDR2 FQGTGA. This CDR3 has 12 residues. The CDR3 region is CASSSSPGELFF. CDR3 nucleotides: TGTGCCAGCAGCTCTAGTCCCGGGGAGCTGTTTTTT. Full variable domain (remainder filled in from reference TRBV7-3 and TRBJ2-2): GAGVSQTPSNKVTEKGKYVELRCDPISGHTALYWYRQSLGQGPEFLIYFQGTGAADDSGLPNDRFFAVRPEGSVSTLKIQRTERGDSAVYLCASSSSPGELFFGEGSRLTVL.

Written as DNA, the CDR3 is TGTGCCAGCAGCTCCCGGGACAGGGGCTGGGCCGAGCAGTACTTC. Encoded protein: CASSSRDRGWAEQYF. The chain couples TRBV7-6 to TRBJ2-7; 10 bases are a match to TRBD1. Germline trimming cut 4 bases from V and 6 bases from J; bases unmatched to any gene: 9. CDR1 is SGHVS, CDR2 FNYEAQ, per germline. There are 15 residues in the CDR3. The complete variable domain, with remaining parts taken from reference TRBV7-6 and TRBJ2-7, reads GAGVSQSPRYKVTKRGQDVALRCDPISGHVSLYWYRQALGQGPEFLTYFNYEAQQDKSGLPNDRFSAERPEGSISTLTIQRTEQRDSAMYRCASSSRDRGWAEQYFGPGTRLTVT.

This sequence joins TRBV5-4 and TRBJ1-2; D perhaps matches TRBD1 (5 bases). V gave up 2 bases and J gave up 4 bases, with 12 bases separating them. There are 14 residues in the CDR3. Germline V gives CDR1 SGHNT, CDR2 YYREEE (reference sequence). This chain's CDR3 is CASSFLGTLYGYTF. In DNA, the CDR3 is TGTGCCAGCAGCTTTTTGGGGACCCTCTATGGCTACACCTTC. Combining the CDR3 with reference TRBV5-4 and TRBJ1-2 gives the whole variable domain ETGVTQSPTHLIKTRGQQVTLRCSSQSGHNTVSWYQQALGQGPQFIFQYYREEENGRGNFPPRFSGLQFPNYSSELNVNALELDDSALYLCASSFLGTLYGYTFGSGTRLTVV.

The chain carries TRBV25-1 and TRBJ2-1; D ambiguous. Germline V gene data show CDR1 as MGHDK and CDR2 as SYGVNS. The CDR3 is 15 residues long. V was shortened by 4 bases and J by 5 bases, with 15 bases between the two germline ends. The CDR3 DNA reads TGTGCCAGCAGTGGCCCTCCCCAAAGGAACAATGAGCAGTTCTTC. Its protein product is CASSGPPQRNNEQFF.

The chain uses TRBV27 and TRBJ2-5; a possible D gene is TRBD2 (5 bases). Trimming pared 6 bases from V and 5 bases from J, leaving 19 bases between. Looked up from germline, CDR1 is MNHEY and CDR2 is SMNVEV (reference sequence). The CDR3 length is 15 residues. CDR3 DNA sequence: TGTGCCAGCAGAACACCGCAAGGAGGCGGGGAGACCCAGTACTTC. It codes for CASRTPQGGGETQYF.

The V gene is TRBV10-3, the J gene TRBJ2-1, with D perhaps TRBD2 (5 bases). Germline lookup yields CDR1 ENHRY and CDR2 SYGVKD. The CDR3 runs to 16 residues. Trimming removed 0 bases at V and 0 bases at J, with 9 bases between. CDR3 amino acids: CAISESSGRSYNEQFF. The CDR3 nucleotides read TGTGCCATCAGTGAGTCCAGCGGTCGCTCCTACAATGAGCAGTTCTTC.

V usage is TRBV2 and J usage is TRBJ1-2; 8 bases line up with TRBD1. V shed 6 bases and J 4 bases; nucleotides not matched to a gene: 1. CDR1 and CDR2 from the germline V gene are SNHLY and FYNNEI. This CDR3 contains 12 residues. The DNA for the CDR3 is TGTGCCAGCAGGGACAGGGCCTATGGCTACACCTTC. It translates to CASRDRAYGYTF. Full variable domain (outside the CDR3, taken from reference TRBV2 and TRBJ1-2): EPEVTQTPSHQVTQMGQEVILRCVPISNHLYFYWYRQILGQKVEFLVSFYNNEISEKSEIFDDQFSVERPDGSNFTLKIRSTKLEDSAMYFCASRDRAYGYTFGSGTRLTVV.